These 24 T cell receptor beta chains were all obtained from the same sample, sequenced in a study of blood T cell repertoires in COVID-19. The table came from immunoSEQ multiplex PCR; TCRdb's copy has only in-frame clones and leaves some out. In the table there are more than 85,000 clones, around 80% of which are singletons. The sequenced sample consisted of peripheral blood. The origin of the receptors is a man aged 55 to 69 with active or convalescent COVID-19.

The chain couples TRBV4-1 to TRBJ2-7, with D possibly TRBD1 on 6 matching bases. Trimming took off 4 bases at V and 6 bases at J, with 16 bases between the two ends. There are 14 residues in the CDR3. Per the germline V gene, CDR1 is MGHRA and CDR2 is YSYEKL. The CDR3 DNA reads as TGCGCCAGCAGCCCGGAAGAGGGGGTTGGCGAGCAGTACGTC. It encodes CASSPEEGVGEQYV.

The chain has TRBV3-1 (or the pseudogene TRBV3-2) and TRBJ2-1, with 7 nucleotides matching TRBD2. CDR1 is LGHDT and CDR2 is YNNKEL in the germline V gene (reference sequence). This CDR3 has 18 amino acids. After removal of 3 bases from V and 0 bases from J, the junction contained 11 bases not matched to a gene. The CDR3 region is CASSHHGTTMSSYNEQFF. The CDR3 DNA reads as TGTGCCAGCAGCCACCATGGGACTACGATGAGCTCCTACAATGAGCAGTTCTTC.

CDR3 sequence reads: CASSNPGTAQETQYF. The CDR3 DNA reads as TGTGCCAGCAGCAATCCCGGGACAGCCCAAGAGACCCAGTACTTC. The chain uses TRBV7-6 and TRBJ2-5, with TRBD1 matching 7 bases. The CDR3 runs 15 residues. Germline assignment: CDR1 SGHVS and CDR2 FNYEAQ. V dropped 5 bases and J dropped 1; count of bases not matched to a gene: 7.

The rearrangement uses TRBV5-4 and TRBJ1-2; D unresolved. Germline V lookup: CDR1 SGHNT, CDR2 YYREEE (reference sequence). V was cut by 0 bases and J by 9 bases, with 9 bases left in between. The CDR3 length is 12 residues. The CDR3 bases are TGTGCCAGCAGCTTGGGGGAGTATAGCTACACCTTC. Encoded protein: CASSLGEYSYTF.

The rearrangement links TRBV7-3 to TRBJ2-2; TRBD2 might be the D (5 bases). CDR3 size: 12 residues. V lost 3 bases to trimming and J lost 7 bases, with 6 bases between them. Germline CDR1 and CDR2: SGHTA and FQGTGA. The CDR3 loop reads CASSFGGGELFF. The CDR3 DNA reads TGTGCCAGCAGCTTTGGAGGCGGGGAGCTGTTTTTT.

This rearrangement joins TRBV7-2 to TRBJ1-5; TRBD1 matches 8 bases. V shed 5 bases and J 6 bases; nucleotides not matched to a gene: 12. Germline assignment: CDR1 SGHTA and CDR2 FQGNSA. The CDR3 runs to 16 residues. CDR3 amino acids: CASSPQDRVGGQPQHF. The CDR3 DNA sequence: TGTGCCAGCAGCCCCCAGGACAGGGTTGGGGGTCAGCCCCAGCATTTT.

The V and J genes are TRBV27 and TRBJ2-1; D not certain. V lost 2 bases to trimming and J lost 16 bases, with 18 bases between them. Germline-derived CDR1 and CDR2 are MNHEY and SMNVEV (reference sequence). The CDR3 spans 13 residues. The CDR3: CASSLRNSLKKFF. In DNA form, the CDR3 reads TGTGCCAGCAGTTTACGCAACAGCCTCAAAAAATTCTTC.

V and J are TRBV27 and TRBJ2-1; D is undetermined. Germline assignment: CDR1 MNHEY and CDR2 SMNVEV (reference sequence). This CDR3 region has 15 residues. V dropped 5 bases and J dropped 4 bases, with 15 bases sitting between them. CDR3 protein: CASSPVVKQYNEQFF. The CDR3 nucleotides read TGTGCCAGCAGTCCCGTGGTAAAACAATACAATGAGCAGTTCTTC.

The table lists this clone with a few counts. The CDR3 DNA is TGTGCCAGCAGTGAATTACAGGGTACCGGGGAGCTGTTTTTT. Residues: CASSELQGTGELFF. J is TRBJ2-2 and V is TRBV2; D perhaps matches TRBD1 (6 bases). CDR3 length: 14 residues. In germline, CDR1 is SNHLY, CDR2 FYNNEI. V lost 2 bases and J lost 5, with 9 bases in between.

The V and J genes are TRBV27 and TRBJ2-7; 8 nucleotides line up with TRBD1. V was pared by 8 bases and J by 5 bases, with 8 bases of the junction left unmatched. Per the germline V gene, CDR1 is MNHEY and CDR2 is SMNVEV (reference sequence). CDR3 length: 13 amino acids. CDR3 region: CASGRQGFHEQYV. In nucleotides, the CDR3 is TGTGCCAGCGGGCGACAGGGGTTCCACGAGCAGTACGTC.

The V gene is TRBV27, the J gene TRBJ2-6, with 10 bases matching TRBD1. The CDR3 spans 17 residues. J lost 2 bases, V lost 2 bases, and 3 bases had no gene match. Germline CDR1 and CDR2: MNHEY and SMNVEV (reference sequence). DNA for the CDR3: TGTGCCAGCAGTTTACGGGGGACAGGGGCTGGGGCCAACGTCCTGACTTTC. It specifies CASSLRGTGAGANVLTF.

The CDR3 region is CAISEGTAPYEQYF. CDR3 bases: TGTGCCATCAGTGAAGGGACAGCGCCCTACGAGCAGTACTTC. This chain connects TRBV10-3 to TRBJ2-7; 7 bases line up with TRBD1. This CDR3 has 14 residues. Germline V CDR1 and CDR2: ENHRY, SYGVKD. With V trimmed by 3 bases and J by 2 bases, 4 bases remained unmatched.

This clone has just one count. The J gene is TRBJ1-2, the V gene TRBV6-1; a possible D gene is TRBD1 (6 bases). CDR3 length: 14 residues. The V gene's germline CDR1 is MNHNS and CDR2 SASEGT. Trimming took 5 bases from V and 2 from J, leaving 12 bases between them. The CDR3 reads CASSQRTVNYGYTF. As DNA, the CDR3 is TGTGCCAGCAGTCAGCGGACAGTCAACTATGGCTACACCTTC.

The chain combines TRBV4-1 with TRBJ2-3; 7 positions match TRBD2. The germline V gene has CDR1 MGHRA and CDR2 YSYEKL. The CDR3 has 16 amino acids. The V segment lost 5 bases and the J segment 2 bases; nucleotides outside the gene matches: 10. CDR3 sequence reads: CASSRPPAGDTDTQYF. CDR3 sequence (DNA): TGCGCCAGCAGCAGACCCCCTGCGGGAGACACAGATACGCAGTATTTT.

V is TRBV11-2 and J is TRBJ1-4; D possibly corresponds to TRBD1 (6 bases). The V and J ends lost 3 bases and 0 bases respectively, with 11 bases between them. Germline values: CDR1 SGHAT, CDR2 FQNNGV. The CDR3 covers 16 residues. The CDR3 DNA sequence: TGTGCCAGCAGCTTTGGGACACTCGCAACTAATGAAAAACTGTTTTTT. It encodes CASSFGTLATNEKLFF.

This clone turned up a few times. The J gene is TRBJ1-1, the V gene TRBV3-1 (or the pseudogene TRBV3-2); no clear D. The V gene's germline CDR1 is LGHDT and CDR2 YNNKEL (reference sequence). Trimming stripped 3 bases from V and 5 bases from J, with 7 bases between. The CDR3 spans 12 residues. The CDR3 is CASSQGPTEAFF. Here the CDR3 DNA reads TGTGCCAGCAGCCAGGGCCCAACTGAAGCTTTCTTT.

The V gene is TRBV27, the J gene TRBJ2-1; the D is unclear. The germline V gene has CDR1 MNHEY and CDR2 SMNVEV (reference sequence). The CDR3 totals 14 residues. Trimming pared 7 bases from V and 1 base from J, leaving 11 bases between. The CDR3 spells CASKAPMSYNEQFF. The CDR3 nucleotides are TGTGCCAGCAAAGCGCCTATGTCCTACAATGAGCAGTTCTTC.

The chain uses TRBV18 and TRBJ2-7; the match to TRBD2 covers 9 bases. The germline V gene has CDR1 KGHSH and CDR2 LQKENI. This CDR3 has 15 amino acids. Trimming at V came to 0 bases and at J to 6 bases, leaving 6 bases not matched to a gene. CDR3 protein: CASSPPGGRAIEQYF. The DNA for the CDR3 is TGTGCCAGCTCACCACCAGGCGGGAGGGCCATCGAGCAGTACTTC.

The DNA of the CDR3 is TGTGCCAGCAGCTATCCCTTTCAAGAGACCCAGTACTTC. Residues: CASSYPFQETQYF. The chain joins TRBV5-6 to TRBJ2-5, with no clear D. The CDR3 runs to 13 residues. Trimming removed 3 bases from V and 2 bases from J, with 8 bases in between. From germline, CDR1 is SGHDT and CDR2 YYEEEE.

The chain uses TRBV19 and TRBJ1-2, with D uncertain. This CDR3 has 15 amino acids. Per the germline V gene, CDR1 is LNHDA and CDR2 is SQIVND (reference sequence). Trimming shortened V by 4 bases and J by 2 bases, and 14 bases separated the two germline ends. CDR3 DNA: TGTGCCAGTAGTACATCGTCCCGCGGGAACTATGGCTACACCTTC. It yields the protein CASSTSSRGNYGYTF.

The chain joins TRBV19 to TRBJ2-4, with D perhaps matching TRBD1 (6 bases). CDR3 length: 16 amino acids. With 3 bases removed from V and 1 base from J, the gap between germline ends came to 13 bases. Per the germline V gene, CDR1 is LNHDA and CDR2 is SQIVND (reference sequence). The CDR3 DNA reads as TGTGCCAGTAGTATCTCAGGGGCCTCGGCCAAAAACATTCAGTACTTC. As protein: CASSISGASAKNIQYF.

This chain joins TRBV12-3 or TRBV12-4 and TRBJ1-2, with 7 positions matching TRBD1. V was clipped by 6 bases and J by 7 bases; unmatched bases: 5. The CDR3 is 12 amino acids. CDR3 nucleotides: TGTGCCAGCAGCAGGGGGGTCCTTGGCTACACCTTC. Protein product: CASSRGVLGYTF.

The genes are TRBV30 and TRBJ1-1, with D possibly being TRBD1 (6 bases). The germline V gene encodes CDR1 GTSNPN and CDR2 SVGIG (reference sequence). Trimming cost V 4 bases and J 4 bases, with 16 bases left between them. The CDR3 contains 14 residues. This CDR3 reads CAWTDPSQGTEAFF. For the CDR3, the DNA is TGTGCCTGGACCGACCCCTCACAGGGCACTGAAGCTTTCTTT.

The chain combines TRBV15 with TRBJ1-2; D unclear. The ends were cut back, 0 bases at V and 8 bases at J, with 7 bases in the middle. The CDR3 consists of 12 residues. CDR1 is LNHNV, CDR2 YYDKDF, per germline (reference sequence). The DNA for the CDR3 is TGTGCCACCAGCAGAGATTATGAGGGCTACACCTTC. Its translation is CATSRDYEGYTF.